The 21 T cell receptor beta chains in this list originate from one sample, sequenced in a study of vaccination and CD4 T cells after COVID-19. The antigens for these receptors are not known. Treatment defined: roughly 10-day PBMC culture with coronavirus spike peptide pools or control peptides (ViraFEST assay). An Oncomine TCR Beta short-read assay was used to sequence the DNA from cultured CD4+ T cells. TCRdb re-derived calls from the PCR reads in MiXCR, one entry per CDR3 protein. The data show about 14,000 distinct CDR3 sequences, around 60% seen once. The sequencing sample was made of CD4+ T cells from blood, cultured in vitro. The receptors stem from a human donor who had recovered from COVID-19.

J is TRBJ2-3 and V is TRBV19; TRBD2 matches 13 bases. Germline-derived CDR1 and CDR2 are LNHDA and SQIVND (reference sequence). This CDR3 contains 17 residues. Trimming removed 3 bases from V and 5 bases from J; junction bases left unmatched: 8. CDR3 DNA sequence: TGTGCCAGTAGTATTTCTCTGGGACTAGCGGGGAGAGATACGCAGTATTTT. Its protein product is CASSISLGLAGRDTQYF.

This clonotype was recorded a few times. This sequence joins TRBV6-2 or TRBV6-3 and TRBJ2-1, with D possibly being TRBD1 (6 bases). Germline V gene lookup returns CDR1 MNHEY and CDR2 SVGEGT. CDR3 size: 13 residues. Trimming pared 6 bases from V and 4 bases from J, leaving 10 bases between. The CDR3, as DNA: TGTGCCAGCAGAGGGGACATTTACAATGAGCAGTTCTTC. Amino acid sequence: CASRGDIYNEQFF.

The chain employs TRBV6-1 and TRBJ2-5; D assignment may be TRBD1 or TRBD2 (6 bases each). The CDR3 is 15 residues long. V lost 6 bases and J 2 bases, leaving 16 bases between the germline ends. Germline loops: CDR1 MNHNS, CDR2 SASEGT. CDR3 sequence (DNA): TGTGCCAGCAGGGAGGGCTCACAGGGACAAGAGACCCAGTACTTC. It yields the protein CASREGSQGQETQYF.

The chain has TRBV6-5 and TRBJ1-6; 8 bases map to TRBD1. CDR1 is MNHEY, CDR2 SVGAGI, per germline. With V trimmed by 2 bases and J by 0 bases, 3 bases remained unmatched. The CDR3 is 17 amino acids. The CDR3 bases are TGTGCCAGCAGTTACGACAGGGGCAGCTCCTATAATTCACCCCTCCACTTT. Protein: CASSYDRGSSYNSPLHF.

The rearrangement links TRBV5-3 to TRBJ1-2; D possibly corresponds to TRBD1 (5 bases). TRBV5-3 is classed as an ORF, of uncertain function. Trimming shortened V by 2 bases and J by 8 bases, and 13 bases separated the two germline ends. The CDR3 spans 13 residues. This chain's CDR3 is CARSFGGCGGYTF. The CDR3 nucleotides are TGTGCCAGAAGCTTTGGGGGGTGTGGGGGCTACACCTTC.

The chain employs TRBV20-1 and TRBJ1-1; unclear D gene. CDR1 is DFQATT, CDR2 SNEGSKA, per germline (reference sequence). V was trimmed by 3 bases and J by 1 base, leaving 6 bases between them. This CDR3 is built from 12 residues. The CDR3 nucleotides read TGCAGTGCTAGGACAACGAACACTGAAGCTTTCTTT. The encoded protein is CSARTTNTEAFF.

The chain has TRBV27 and TRBJ1-1, with a tentative D call TRBD1 (6 bases). CDR1 MNHEY and CDR2 SMNVEV come from the germline V gene (reference sequence). The V gene lost 1 base and the J gene lost 0 bases, with 6 bases spanning the gap. The CDR3 spans 14 residues. CDR3 amino acids: CASSLWGLNTEAFF. For the CDR3, the DNA is TGTGCCAGCAGTTTATGGGGGCTGAACACTGAAGCTTTCTTT.

The chain combines TRBV11-2 with TRBJ1-2; 9 bases line up with TRBD1. The ends lost 5 bases at V and 4 bases at J; junction bases unmatched: 11. CDR3 length: 16 residues. Germline V gene data show CDR1 as SGHAT and CDR2 as FQNNGV. The CDR3 is CASSTVPGQGSYGYTF. DNA for the CDR3: TGTGCCAGCAGCACTGTACCGGGACAGGGTTCCTATGGCTACACCTTC.

V gene TRBV21-1 combines with J gene TRBJ2-1; no DNA check was done on the table's D call, TRBD1. TRBV21-1 is classified as a pseudogene. The CDR3 loop spans 12 amino acids. This chain's CDR3 is CASRCRGYEQFF. Written as DNA, the CDR3 is TGTGCCAGCAGGTGCAGGGGGTATGAGCAGTTCTTC.

A few counts support this clonotype. The chain combines TRBV7-2 with TRBJ2-7; 7 nucleotides line up with TRBD2. The CDR3 spans 14 residues. CDR1 SGHTA and CDR2 FQGNSA come from the germline V gene. V gave up 1 base and J gave up 5 bases; unmatched junction bases: 5. The CDR3 bases are TGTGCCAGCAGCTTAGGGACTAGTGGGCACGAGCAGTACTTC. Amino acid sequence: CASSLGTSGHEQYF.

This chain uses TRBV30 with TRBJ1-3, with TRBD1 identical over 7 bases. The germline V gene encodes CDR1 GTSNPN and CDR2 SVGIG (reference sequence). Germline trimming cut 3 bases from V and 3 bases from J; bases unmatched to any gene: 8. CDR3 length: 15 residues. The chain's CDR3 is CAWRRRGLGGNTIYF. The DNA for the CDR3 is TGTGCCTGGAGGAGGAGGGGGCTGGGTGGAAACACCATATATTTT.

The rearrangement links TRBV15 to TRBJ2-7; weak D call: TRBD2 (5 bases). V was clipped by 1 base and J by 3 bases, with 7 bases between them. The CDR3 sequence is 13 residues long. Germline V gene lookup returns CDR1 LNHNV and CDR2 YYDKDF (reference sequence). The DNA of the CDR3 is TGTGCCACCAGCAGAGGGGCGGGCTACGAGCAGTACTTC. Its translation: CATSRGAGYEQYF.

The CDR3 loop is CASMAGPNSPLHF. The CDR3 bases are TGCGCCAGCATGGCAGGCCCCAATTCACCCCTCCACTTT. This chain joins TRBV10-2 and TRBJ1-6, with D hard to call. The CDR3 spans 13 residues. V dropped 7 bases and J dropped 7 bases, with 11 bases sitting between them. Germline lookup yields CDR1 WSHSY and CDR2 SAAADI.

The CDR3 loop reads CASSAVVDYGYTF. CDR3 nucleotide sequence: TGTGCCAGCAGTGCGGTGGTTGACTATGGCTACACCTTC. The chain employs TRBV2 and TRBJ1-2; D is ambiguous. V lost 4 bases and J 3 bases, leaving 9 bases between the germline ends. The CDR3 length is 13 residues. Germline CDR1 SNHLY, CDR2 FYNNEI.

This chain joins TRBV6-1 and TRBJ2-3; 8 bases line up with TRBD1. Unmatched junction bases numbered 8, after V lost 6 bases and J lost 3 bases. This CDR3 comprises 15 residues. Germline V gene data show CDR1 as MNHNS and CDR2 as SASEGT. The CDR3 DNA follows: TGTGCCAGCAGATCGACAGGGGATGGTACAGATACGCAGTATTTT. Its translation is CASRSTGDGTDTQYF.

The chain combines TRBV11-3 with TRBJ1-3; D gene uncertain. Trimming removed 5 bases from V and 4 bases from J, with 12 bases in between. CDR1 and CDR2 (germline): SGHNT, YENEEA. The CDR3 is 14 amino acids. The CDR3 bases are TGTGCCAGCAGCCCTCGGACGACAGGAAACACCATATATTTT. Its translation is CASSPRTTGNTIYF. The variable domain in full, with the rest retrieved from reference TRBV11-3 and TRBJ1-3, is EAGVVQSPRYKIIEKKQPVAFWCNPISGHNTLYWYLQNLGQGPELLIRYENEEAVDDSQLPKDRFSAERLKGVDSTLKIQPAELGDSAVYLCASSPRTTGNTIYFGEGSWLTVV.

V gene TRBV19 combines with J gene TRBJ1-2; 8 bases line up with TRBD1. The CDR3 runs 13 residues. J was trimmed by 4 bases and V by 8 bases; bases with no gene match: 6. Germline CDR1 is LNHDA and CDR2 is SQIVND (reference sequence). The CDR3 DNA follows: TGTGCCAGTGCCCCGGGACAGGCCTATGGCTACACCTTC. It yields the protein CASAPGQAYGYTF.

This clonotype appeared a few times. This chain links TRBV20-1 with TRBJ2-3; TRBD2 matches 8 bases. V was pared by 5 bases and J by 7 bases, with 5 bases of the junction left unmatched. CDR3 size: 12 residues. Germline-derived CDR1 and CDR2 are DFQATT and SNEGSKA (reference sequence). DNA for the CDR3: TGCAGTGCTGGACTAGCTGATAATACGCAGTATTTT. Residues: CSAGLADNTQYF.

The chain employs TRBV5-1 and TRBJ2-5; D gene ambiguous. The V end lost 4 bases, the J end lost 1 base, and 17 bases lay between the germline ends. Germline V gives CDR1 SGHRS, CDR2 YFSETQ. This CDR3 has 16 residues. For the CDR3, the DNA is TGCGCCAGCAGCCCGTCGGCCGAAGTAACCCAAGAGACCCAGTACTTC. This translates into CASSPSAEVTQETQYF.

V is TRBV6-1 and J is TRBJ2-7; TRBD1 might be the D (6 bases). Germline assignment: CDR1 MNHNS and CDR2 SASEGT. This CDR3 has 14 residues. The V and J ends lost 6 bases and 2 bases respectively, with 14 bases between them. The CDR3 bases are TGTGCCAGCAGCCAGGACAGATACCCCTACGAGCAGTACTTC. Translation: CASSQDRYPYEQYF.

This chain's CDR3 is CASSLRSSGVLAKNIQYF. Written as DNA, the CDR3 is TGTGCCAGCAGCTTAAGGTCTAGCGGGGTACTAGCCAAAAACATTCAGTACTTC. The genes are TRBV7-2 and TRBJ2-4, with 9 bases fitting TRBD2. Germline trimming cut 2 bases from V and 0 bases from J; bases unmatched to any gene: 8. Germline V gene lookup returns CDR1 SGHTA and CDR2 FQGNSA. CDR3 length equals 18 residues. The variable domain in full, completed from reference TRBV7-2 and TRBJ2-4, reads GAGVSQSPSNKVTEKGKDVELRCDPISGHTALYWYRQSLGQGLEFLIYFQGNSAPDKSGLPSDRFSAERTGGSVSTLTIQRTQQEDSAVYLCASSLRSSGVLAKNIQYFGAGTRLSVL.